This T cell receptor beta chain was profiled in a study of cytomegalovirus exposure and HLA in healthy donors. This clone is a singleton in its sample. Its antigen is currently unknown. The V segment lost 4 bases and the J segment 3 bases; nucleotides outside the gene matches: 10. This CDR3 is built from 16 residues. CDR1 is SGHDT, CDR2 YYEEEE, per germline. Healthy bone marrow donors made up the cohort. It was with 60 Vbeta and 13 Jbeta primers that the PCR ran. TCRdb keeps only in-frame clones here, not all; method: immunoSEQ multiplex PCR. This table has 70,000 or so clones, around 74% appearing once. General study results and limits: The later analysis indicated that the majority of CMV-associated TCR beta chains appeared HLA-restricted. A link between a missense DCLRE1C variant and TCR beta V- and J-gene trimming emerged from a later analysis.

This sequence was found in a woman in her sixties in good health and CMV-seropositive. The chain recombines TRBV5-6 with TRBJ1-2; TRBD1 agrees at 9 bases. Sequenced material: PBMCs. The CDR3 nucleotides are TGTGCCAGCAGCCGGGGCCGGGACAGGGCCTACTATGGCTACACCTTC. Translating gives CASSRGRDRAYYGYTF.